The 14 T cell receptor beta chains given below trace back to one sample, sequenced in a study of T cell changes during pregnancy in multiple sclerosis (dated by TCRdb to the late 2010s). Library preparation was by the immunoSEQ multiplex PCR assay. Entries here come from immuneACCESS through TCRdb and include only in-frame sequences with V and J called. Some clones fail to appear in such tables; in the studies checked, an unresolved V gene covers under half of the shortfall, and the cause of the remainder is unknown. The sample records some 87,000 clones, nearly 95% of which are singletons. The ten largest clonotypes hold more than 0.95% of the sample. This specimen consisted of peripheral blood, obtained in the second trimester of pregnancy. These receptor sequences come from a female donor with multiple sclerosis, enrolled in a pregnancy study.

The J gene is TRBJ2-4, the V gene TRBV5-1, with TRBD1 identical over 11 bases. Per germline, CDR1 SGHRS and CDR2 YFSETQ. The CDR3 runs 16 residues. V dropped 3 bases and J dropped 6; count of bases not matched to a gene: 8. CDR3 bases: TGCGCCAGCAGCTCAGGGACAGGGGGGGTCGGAAACATTCAGTACTTC. This gives the protein CASSSGTGGVGNIQYF.

This chain joins TRBV7-9 and TRBJ1-1, with a possible D match to TRBD1 (5 bases). CDR1 and CDR2 from the germline V gene are SEHNR and FQNEAQ (reference sequence). The CDR3 covers 13 residues. Trimming stripped 6 bases from V and 4 bases from J, with 12 bases between. The CDR3 loop is CASSFLRATEAFF. The CDR3 DNA is TGTGCCAGCAGTTTCCTCAGGGCCACTGAAGCTTTCTTT.

The chain joins TRBV28 to TRBJ1-2; no definite D call. The CDR3 is 13 amino acids. Looked up from germline, CDR1 is MDHEN and CDR2 is SYDVKM. V dropped 4 bases and J dropped 4 bases, with 10 bases sitting between them. The CDR3 is CASSSIPVYGYTF. In DNA form, the CDR3 reads TGTGCCAGCAGTTCGATACCAGTCTATGGCTACACCTTC.

The CDR3: CASSLTNTGELFF. CDR3 DNA: TGCGCCAGCAGCTTGACTAACACCGGGGAGCTGTTTTTT. This rearrangement joins TRBV5-1 to TRBJ2-2; no clear D gene. Germline assignment: CDR1 SGHRS and CDR2 YFSETQ. There are 13 residues in the CDR3. Trimming left V 1 base short and J 2 bases short, with 3 bases between. Based on the CDR3 plus reference TRBV5-1 and TRBJ2-2, the full variable domain is KAGVTQTPRYLIKTRGQQVTLSCSPISGHRSVSWYQQTPGQGLQFLFEYFSETQRNKGNFPGRFSGRQFSNSRSEMNVSTLELGDSALYLCASSLTNTGELFFGEGSRLTVL.

The chain couples TRBV6-6 to TRBJ2-7, with 14 positions matching TRBD2. Unmatched junction bases numbered 6, after V lost 4 bases and J lost 4 bases. The CDR3 has 16 residues. Germline assignment: CDR1 MNHNY and CDR2 SVGAGI (reference sequence). Here the CDR3 reads CASSSGLAGAGYEQYF. The DNA of the CDR3 is TGTGCCAGCAGTTCGGGACTAGCGGGAGCTGGATACGAGCAGTACTTC.

The rearrangement joins TRBV5-8 to TRBJ2-1; D might be TRBD1 (6 bases). CDR1 is SGHTS and CDR2 is YDEGEE in the germline V gene. Trimming shortened V by 9 bases and J by 2 bases, and 15 bases separated the two germline ends. CDR3 length: 14 residues. CDR3 in DNA: TGTGCCACCAAAATGACAGGTCCCTACAATGAGCAGTTCTTC. Its translation: CATKMTGPYNEQFF.

CDR3 loop: CASSLGTTTNEKLFF. In nucleotides, the CDR3 is TGTGCCAGCAGCCTGGGGACAACAACTAATGAAAAACTGTTTTTT. The V and J genes are TRBV5-5 and TRBJ1-4; D perhaps matches TRBD1 (6 bases). This CDR3 region has 15 residues. V was cut by 4 bases and J by 0 bases, with 10 bases left in between. CDR1 and CDR2 (germline): SGHKS, YYEKEE (reference sequence).

The rearrangement uses TRBV7-9 and TRBJ2-6, with D perhaps matching TRBD1 (5 bases). The germline gives CDR1 SEHNR, CDR2 FQNEAQ (reference sequence). CDR3 length: 18 residues. The V gene lost 1 base and the J gene lost 0 bases, with 13 bases spanning the gap. CDR3 sequence reads: CASSLGSQVISGANVLTF. CDR3 in DNA: TGTGCCAGCAGCTTAGGTTCACAGGTTATCTCTGGGGCCAACGTCCTGACTTTC.

The V and J genes are TRBV7-9 and TRBJ2-7; D is perhaps TRBD2 (6 bases). The CDR3 has 15 amino acids. Germline values: CDR1 SEHNR, CDR2 FQNEAQ (reference sequence). V was clipped by 1 base and J by 6 bases, with 16 bases between them. The CDR3 region has the DNA TGTGCCAGCAGCTTAGGTCGGAGGGGTGCGAGCGAGCAGTACTTC. The encoded protein is CASSLGRRGASEQYF. Variable domain in full (rest from reference TRBV7-9 and TRBJ2-7): DTGVSQNPRHKITKRGQNVTFRCDPISEHNRLYWYRQTLGQGPEFLTYFQNEAQLEKSRLLSDRFSAERPKGSFSTLEIQRTEQGDSAMYLCASSLGRRGASEQYFGPGTRLTVT.

The CDR3 region has the DNA TGTGCCAGCAGCGGAGGGGGCCCAGAGACCCAGTACTTC. Translating gives CASSGGGPETQYF. The V and J genes are TRBV6-1 and TRBJ2-5, with D tentatively TRBD1 (7 bases). The V gene lost 6 bases and the J gene lost 4 bases, with 12 bases spanning the gap. CDR1 and CDR2 from the germline V gene are MNHNS and SASEGT. The CDR3 totals 13 residues.

This sequence joins TRBV9 and TRBJ2-7; D perhaps matches TRBD1 (7 bases). Trimming took off 7 bases at V and 4 bases at J, with 12 bases between the two ends. The germline V gene has CDR1 SGDLS and CDR2 YYNGEE. The CDR3 sequence is 12 residues long. CDR3 protein: CASGPGGYEQYF. The CDR3 nucleotides read TGTGCCAGCGGCCCAGGGGGGTACGAGCAGTACTTC.

The rearrangement uses TRBV10-3 and TRBJ2-1; 10 nucleotides line up with TRBD2. Per the germline V gene, CDR1 is ENHRY and CDR2 is SYGVKD. The CDR3 runs to 14 residues. After removal of 5 bases from V and 2 bases from J, the junction contained 0 bases not matched to a gene. The chain's CDR3 is CAISSGRAYNEQFF. The CDR3 coding sequence is TGTGCCATCAGTAGCGGGAGGGCCTACAATGAGCAGTTCTTC.

This chain uses TRBV7-3 with TRBJ2-3; TRBD1 agrees at 11 bases. The ends lost 5 bases at V and 2 bases at J; junction bases unmatched: 3. This CDR3 spans 15 amino acids. Germline CDR1 SGHTA, CDR2 FQGTGA. CDR3 loop: CASSPDRGLTDTQYF. CDR3 nucleotide sequence: TGTGCCAGCAGCCCGGACAGGGGGCTCACAGATACGCAGTATTTT.

The V gene is TRBV7-9, the J gene TRBJ2-5; possibly TRBD2 for D (5 bases). Trimming pared 1 base from V and 5 bases from J, leaving 17 bases between. The germline gives CDR1 SEHNR, CDR2 FQNEAQ (reference sequence). There are 16 residues in the CDR3. The CDR3 DNA sequence: TGTGCCAGCAGCTTAGGAGCACGGGATCGAAAGGAGACCCAGTACTTC. Translation gives CASSLGARDRKETQYF.